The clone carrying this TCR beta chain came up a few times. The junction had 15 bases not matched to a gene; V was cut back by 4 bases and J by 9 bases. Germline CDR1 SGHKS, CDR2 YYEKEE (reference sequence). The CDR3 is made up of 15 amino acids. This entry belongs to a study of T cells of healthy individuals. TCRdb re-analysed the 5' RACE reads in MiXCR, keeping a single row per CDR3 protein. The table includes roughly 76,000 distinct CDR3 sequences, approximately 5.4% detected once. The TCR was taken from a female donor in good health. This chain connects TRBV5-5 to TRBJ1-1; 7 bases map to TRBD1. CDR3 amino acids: CASSTPGAGGRKAFF. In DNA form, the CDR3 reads TGTGCCAGCAGCACCCCGGGGGCAGGGGGGCGGAAAGCTTTCTTT.